The present entry profiles one TCR beta chain with its context. Its antigen is unknown. Base qualities are not provided; no much larger clone lies one nucleotide away. This sample was included in a study of blood T cells in healthy people across ages (dated by TCRdb to the mid-2010s). For the study in its entirety: In model experiments, template switching captured roughly one uniquely barcoded TCR beta cDNA molecule for every two T cells. For two donors (one aged 18 to 30 and one aged 80 or older), the study analyzed two additional independent replicas of 1 million unique cDNA reads from the same blood draw. The donors were divided into four age groups: young (average approximately 17 years), middle-aged (about 39), aged (about 62) and long-lived (nearly 85). To avoid experimental bias, donors of different ages were randomly spread across the sequencing lanes. Age-related changes in TCR beta repertoire diversity were measured in the study by deep sequencing normalized with unique cDNA molecular identifiers. Points the paper makes about the study in general: Estimates of total diversity based on one million sequenced T cells were considered lower bounds and underestimates. Compared with the aged group, the long-lived group had more naive CD4+ T cells, fewer expanded clones and increased TCR diversity, a pattern suggesting age selection. The percentage of naive T cells measured by flow cytometry correlated strongly with observed TCR beta diversity. Since profiling was done on bulk unsorted PBMCs, naive and antigen-experienced compartments could not be conclusively compared. As age increased, observed TCR beta diversity per million T cells dropped in a roughly linear way, and a significant reduction was already evident by age roughly 40. The CMV infection status of donors was not known, potentially confounding age-related changes in expanded clonotypes.

CDR1 and CDR2, looked up from the germline V gene (reference sequence), are LGHDT and YNNKEL. The CDR3 goes from the cysteine to the phenylalanine over 16 residues. Only the CDR3 part of the read is kept: 48 bases, read in frame from the first base. The V and J ends are trimmed by 4 bases and 0 bases, leaving 13 bases between them. Library preparation was by 5' RACE. Sequencer: Illumina HiSeq 2500. The second PCR ran for roughly 6 to 11 cycles and used a J-beta primer mix along with a sample-barcoded 5' primer. A template-switch 5' adaptor carrying 12 random nucleotides introduced a unique molecular identifier onto each TCR beta cDNA molecule. Each sample yielded at least 3 million CDR3-containing paired-end reads. The Mint cDNA synthesis kit, primed by a TRBC-specific oligonucleotide, was used to synthesize first-strand cDNA from all RNA. All cDNA was treated with uracil-DNA glycosylase and then went through a first 18-cycle PCR with the universal primers M1SS and BC2_uni_R. As for how the authors treated the data: Each sample was normalized by randomly selecting 1 million high-quality reads, each carrying a distinct molecular identifier. Reads with shared molecular identifiers were discarded instead of being binned into consensus sequences. CDR3 identification, clonotype clustering and error correction used MiTCR with a Q25 quality threshold and the strictest error-elimination algorithm. A nonparametric unseen species model using Euler transformation provided a lower-bound estimate of total TCR beta diversity. TCRdb took the public reads, trimmed them with fastp at Q25, ran MiXCR for clone calling and kept in-frame beta chains. Entries are consolidated by CDR3 protein sequence, retaining the most common genes and DNA. V and J calls and clone size were set by TCRdb, not the authors. In this sample the table shows some 1.1 million distinct CDR3 sequences, around two fifths of which occur a single time. The ten top clones hold around 12% of the sample.

Systemically healthy Caucasian individuals from Russia, 35 to 40 in total and aged 6 to 90 years, were included as donors. Approximately 9.7 milliliters of peripheral blood were drawn from each donor into EDTA-treated Vacutainer tubes. Ficoll-Paque density-gradient centrifugation was used to isolate PBMCs, with at least 6.5 million per sample. Trizol reagent was used to extract total RNA from PBMCs, with at least 5.5 micrograms per sample. Naive CD45RAhigh/CD27high T cell percentages were measured by flow cytometry on a PBMC aliquot from every donor. This chain joins TRBV3-1 to TRBJ2-4; a weak D assignment points to TRBD2 (5 bases agree). The sequenced sample was blood. This sequence originates from a man aged 18 to 30 in good health. The CDR3 loop reads CASSPTRAGAKNIQYF. The nucleotide sequence reads as follows: TGTGCCAGCAGCCCCACCCGGGCGGGAGCCAAAAACATTCAGTACTTC.